The 22 T cell receptor beta chains listed next were all sequenced from one sample in a study of blood T cell repertoires in COVID-19. Produced via immunoSEQ multiplex PCR; TCRdb's table is partial and in-frame only. The sample consists of about 300,000 clones, over 70% of them appearing once. Sequences were obtained from peripheral blood. The receptors shown here come from a woman aged 45-65 years with acute or convalescent COVID-19.

The J gene is TRBJ2-3, the V gene TRBV19; unclear D gene. Germline CDR1 LNHDA, CDR2 SQIVND (reference sequence). The CDR3 runs to 14 residues. The germline V and J ends were trimmed by 3 bases and 3 bases, with 10 bases remaining between them. The CDR3 reads CASSISARTDTQYF. CDR3 DNA sequence: TGTGCCAGTAGTATCTCTGCCAGAACAGATACGCAGTATTTT.

The chain couples TRBV6-5 to TRBJ2-3; 8 bases are shared with TRBD2. V lost 11 bases to trimming and J lost 3 bases; unmatched junction nucleotides: 7. Looked up from germline, CDR1 is MNHEY and CDR2 is SVGAGI. The length of the CDR3 is 13 residues. As DNA, the CDR3 is TGTGCCGCCCGGGTAGCGGGGACAGATACGCAGTATTTT. As protein: CAARVAGTDTQYF.

This clone was seen a handful of times. The chain has TRBV2 and TRBJ2-7, with TRBD2 matching 9 bases. The CDR3 covers 16 residues. The germline V gene encodes CDR1 SNHLY and CDR2 FYNNEI. The ends lost 0 bases at V and 3 bases at J; junction bases unmatched: 6. CDR3 bases: TGTGCCAGCAGTGAAGCGTTGCTAGCGGGACGCTACGAGCAGTACTTC. Amino acid sequence: CASSEALLAGRYEQYF.

V is TRBV7-6 and J is TRBJ2-5; TRBD1 matches 7 bases. V was clipped by 1 base and J by 1 base; unmatched bases: 3. This CDR3 has 15 residues. In germline, CDR1 is SGHVS, CDR2 FNYEAQ. The CDR3 reads CASSLGQGLQETQYF. The DNA of the CDR3 is TGTGCCAGCAGCTTAGGACAGGGCCTCCAAGAGACCCAGTACTTC.

J is TRBJ2-5 and V is TRBV5-1, with 8 bases matching TRBD2. Germline CDR1 and CDR2: SGHRS and YFSETQ. The CDR3 is 15 residues long. Trimming removed 1 base from V and 2 bases from J; junction bases left unmatched: 4. CDR3 region: CASSLFSGEQETQYF. DNA for the CDR3: TGCGCCAGCAGCTTGTTTAGCGGGGAACAAGAGACCCAGTACTTC.

This chain connects TRBV7-8 to TRBJ2-1; 8 bases are shared with TRBD2. In germline, CDR1 is SGHVS, CDR2 FQNEAQ. J lost 4 bases, V lost 6 bases, and 11 bases had no gene match. This CDR3 is 16 amino acids long. CDR3 DNA: TGTGCCAGCAGTCCCCCCACGGCGGGGGGTTACAATGAGCAGTTCTTC. Translated: CASSPPTAGGYNEQFF.

This clone has just one count. J is TRBJ1-2 and V is TRBV10-1; TRBD1 might be the D (6 bases). The V end was cut by 1 base, the J end by 6 bases, with 9 bases between. The CDR3 is 13 residues long. Germline lookup yields CDR1 WNHNN and CDR2 SYGVQD (reference sequence). The CDR3 spells CASSEYRADGYTF. Here the CDR3 DNA reads TGCGCCAGCAGTGAGTACAGGGCGGATGGCTACACCTTC.

The rearrangement joins TRBV29-1 to TRBJ1-2; D unresolved. This CDR3 is built from 11 residues. Per germline, CDR1 SQVTM and CDR2 ANQGSEA. V was pared by 3 bases and J by 8 bases, with 10 bases between. The chain's CDR3 is CSVDDVEGYTF. As DNA, the CDR3 is TGCAGCGTTGACGACGTGGAGGGCTACACCTTC.

The chain employs TRBV19 and TRBJ1-2; tentatively, D is TRBD1 (6 bases). The length of the CDR3 is 14 residues. Per the germline V gene, CDR1 is LNHDA and CDR2 is SQIVND (reference sequence). V lost 5 bases, J lost 8 bases, and 18 bases lay in between. In DNA, the CDR3 is TGTGCCAGTAGTGAACCGGGACAAGAGAGGGGCTACACCTTC. Translated: CASSEPGQERGYTF.

The chain joins TRBV5-5 to TRBJ1-5; D not resolved. V shed 2 bases and J shed 2 bases, with 8 bases lying between them. Looked up from germline, CDR1 is SGHKS and CDR2 is YYEKEE (reference sequence). The CDR3 has 14 amino acids. In DNA form, the CDR3 reads TGTGCCAGCAGCTTCTATGGAGGCAATCAGCCCCAGCATTTT. This gives the protein CASSFYGGNQPQHF.

This chain joins TRBV7-3 and TRBJ2-1, with D possibly matching TRBD2 (6 bases). The CDR3 spans 15 residues. Germline assignment: CDR1 SGHTA and CDR2 FQGTGA. Trimming stripped 1 base from V and 5 bases from J, with 12 bases between. The CDR3: CASSLSRDFNNEQFF. In DNA form, the CDR3 reads TGTGCCAGCAGCTTAAGCCGGGACTTCAACAATGAGCAGTTCTTC.

V and J are TRBV7-9 and TRBJ1-1, with 7 bases identical to TRBD1. The CDR3 runs to 17 residues. J lost 0 bases, V lost 5 bases, and 12 bases had no gene match. From germline, CDR1 is SEHNR and CDR2 FQNEAQ (reference sequence). CDR3 sequence reads: CASSPEGRGSMNTEAFF. In DNA form, the CDR3 reads TGTGCCAGCAGCCCAGAAGGCAGGGGGTCGATGAACACTGAAGCTTTCTTT. Supplemented by reference TRBV7-9 and TRBJ1-1, the full variable domain reads DTGVSQNPRHKITKRGQNVTFRCDPISEHNRLYWYRQTLGQGPEFLTYFQNEAQLEKSRLLSDRFSAERPKGSFSTLEIQRTEQGDSAMYLCASSPEGRGSMNTEAFFGQGTRLTVV.

The V call is TRBV7-2, the J call TRBJ2-7; 12 nucleotides line up with TRBD2. Germline V gene lookup returns CDR1 SGHTA and CDR2 FQGNSA. J lost 2 bases, V lost 1 base, and 3 bases had no gene match. This CDR3 region has 16 residues. The CDR3 nucleotides read TGTGCCAGCAGCTTAGATGGGACTAGCGGGCCCTACGAGCAGTACTTC. Residues: CASSLDGTSGPYEQYF.

V usage is TRBV19 and J usage is TRBJ1-1, with D perhaps matching TRBD1 (5 bases). The CDR3 totals 12 residues. Germline V lookup: CDR1 LNHDA, CDR2 SQIVND (reference sequence). V was trimmed by 11 bases and J by 0 bases, leaving 10 bases between them. CDR3 in DNA: TGTGCCGCGGGGGTACTGAACACTGAAGCTTTCTTT. It yields the protein CAAGVLNTEAFF. The variable domain in full, with the rest retrieved from reference TRBV19 and TRBJ1-1, is DGGITQSPKYLFRKEGQNVTLSCEQNLNHDAMYWYRQDPGQGLRLIYYSQIVNDFQKGDIAEGYSVSREKKESFPLTVTSAQKNPTAFYLCAAGVLNTEAFFGQGTRLTVV.

This clone was detected a few times. The J gene is TRBJ1-4, the V gene TRBV2, with D perhaps TRBD1 (6 bases). The CDR3 length is 12 residues. CDR1 is SNHLY, CDR2 FYNNEI, per germline. The ends were cut back, 7 bases at V and 8 bases at J, with 11 bases in the middle. The CDR3 DNA is TGTGCCAGCAACAGGGAGGGAGAAAAACTGTTTTTT. Its translation is CASNREGEKLFF.

This chain links TRBV10-3 with TRBJ2-7; the match to TRBD1 covers 10 bases. The CDR3 covers 15 residues. The V and J ends lost 4 bases and 4 bases, in that order; junction bases with no gene match: 7. CDR1 and CDR2 (germline): ENHRY, SYGVKD. The CDR3 DNA is TGTGCCATCAGTGCCGGGACAGGGGACAATTACGAGCAGTACGTC. Translating it yields CAISAGTGDNYEQYV.

The rearrangement joins TRBV7-2 to TRBJ1-4, with a possible D match to TRBD1 (5 bases). Per the germline V gene, CDR1 is SGHTA and CDR2 is FQGNSA. CDR3 length: 12 amino acids. V was pared by 5 bases and J by 5 bases, with 6 bases between. CDR3 protein: CASSRQNEKLFF. The CDR3 DNA follows: TGTGCCAGCAGCCGACAGAATGAAAAACTGTTTTTT.

The chain is built from TRBV29-1 and TRBJ1-2; 10 positions agree with TRBD1. Unmatched junction bases numbered 3, after V lost 6 bases and J lost 5 bases. The CDR3 is 12 amino acids. Germline values: CDR1 SQVTM, CDR2 ANQGSEA. The CDR3 sequence is CSVRGQGYGYTF. DNA of the CDR3: TGCAGCGTCCGGGGACAGGGGTATGGCTACACCTTC.

The rearrangement uses TRBV5-4 and TRBJ2-7, with 10 positions matching TRBD2. This CDR3 contains 15 residues. Per germline, CDR1 SGHNT and CDR2 YYREEE (reference sequence). The ends lost 0 bases at V and 8 bases at J; junction bases unmatched: 8. In DNA, the CDR3 is TGTGCCAGCAGCTTGGAAGAGGCTAGCGGGGGTAAGCAGTACTTC. Amino acids: CASSLEEASGGKQYF.

This clone showed up just a few times. The V gene is TRBV9, the J gene TRBJ2-7, with 9 bases matching TRBD2. The trim removed 0 bases at V and 1 base at J, leaving 2 bases unmatched. Germline V gives CDR1 SGDLS, CDR2 YYNGEE. The length of the CDR3 is 15 residues. CDR3 residues: CASSVGAGGSYEQYF. The CDR3 nucleotides read TGTGCCAGCAGCGTAGGTGCGGGAGGGTCCTACGAGCAGTACTTC. The whole variable domain, remainder taken from reference TRBV9 and TRBJ2-7, is DSGVTQTPKHLITATGQRVTLRCSPRSGDLSVYWYQQSLDQGLQFLIQYYNGEERAKGNILERFSAQQFPDLHSELNLSSLELGDSALYFCASSVGAGGSYEQYFGPGTRLTVT.

CDR3 coding DNA: TGTGCCAGCAGTGCCCAAAGAGGCACAGATACGCAGTATTTT. It yields the protein CASSAQRGTDTQYF. The gene calls are TRBV2 and TRBJ2-3; the D is unclear. Germline-derived CDR1 and CDR2 are SNHLY and FYNNEI. This CDR3 has 14 residues. The V and J ends lost 4 bases and 1 base respectively, with 9 bases between them.

This clone was detected a few times. The V call is TRBV4-1, the J call TRBJ2-5; no definite D call. The CDR3 runs 12 residues. Germline values: CDR1 MGHRA, CDR2 YSYEKL. V dropped 2 bases and J dropped 4 bases, with 5 bases sitting between them. The CDR3 bases are TGCGCCAGCAGCCAAATCCTAGAGACCCAGTACTTC. Translating it yields CASSQILETQYF.